Sequencing of this T cell receptor (beta chain) was carried out in a study of shared clonotypes between healthy human individuals. Study as a whole: A few men and a couple of women, aged 18 to 49, were donors. Per donor, CD8 memory used one plate, CD8 naive used two, CD4 memory used three and CD4 naive used three. Findings and limits, study-wide: Memory subsets had estimated richness that was generally smaller than that of naive subsets.

Clones were read by immunoSEQ multiplex PCR, and TCRdb kept only the in-frame ones, dropping some. The table includes approximately 1.9 million clones, 90% to 95% detected once. Remarks on this clone: Its antigen is not identified.

Naive CD8 populations comprised CD45RO-negative cells positively selected for CCR7, excluding terminally differentiated effector memory CD45RA+ cells. Donors, without exception, were Caucasian adults residing in Nashville, Tennessee. The V and J ends lost 1 base and 5 bases respectively, with 17 bases between them. The CDR3 loop spans 17 amino acids. Looked up from germline, CDR1 is SEHNR and CDR2 is FQNEAQ (reference sequence). Sequencing was performed on naive CD8+ T cells from PBMCs. This rearrangement joins TRBV7-9 to TRBJ2-2; D may be TRBD2 (6 bases). The clonotype originates from a man aged 18 to 35 in good health. Some clones in this sample may be carry-over from other donors' samples. The CDR3 nucleotides are TGTGCCAGCAGCTTAGGTCGACTAGAGGCGGGGACCGGGGAGCTGTTTTTT. Its translation is CASSLGRLEAGTGELFF.